A selection of T cell receptor beta chains follows, all from one sample in a study of PD-L1 blockade in urothelial cancer. Measured with immunoSEQ multiplex PCR; TCRdb has only the in-frame clones, and not every one. This table has roughly 120,000 clones, less than 85% appearing once. The sequences come from PBMCs, collected around atezolizumab (anti-PD-L1) treatment. These receptors all come from a man aged 50 to 59 with urothelial cancer. Each CDR3 is given with its conserved first and last residue. Each record gives: V gene, J gene, D gene, clone size, CDR3 DNA, CDR3 protein. D genes are given only for firm matches. Only part of the rows carry a size: once, few, many, or a class if the clone is expanded.

v_call: TRBV10-3; j_call: TRBJ1-2; d_call: TRBD1; clone_size: NA; cdr3_nt: TGTGCCATCGGGACAGGGGATGGCTACACCTTC; cdr3_aa: CAIGTGDGYTF
v_call: TRBV18; j_call: TRBJ2-7; d_call: TRBD2; clone_size: NA; cdr3_nt: TGTGCCAGCTCACCACCGACTAGCGGGAGGTCATACGAGCAGTACTTC; cdr3_aa: CASSPPTSGRSYEQYF
v_call: TRBV4-1; j_call: TRBJ2-5; d_call: TRBD1; clone_size: NA; cdr3_nt: TGCGCCAGCAGCCAATACCGGGACAGCCAAGAGACCCAGTACTTC; cdr3_aa: CASSQYRDSQETQYF
v_call: TRBV30; j_call: TRBJ1-1; d_call: TRBD1; clone_size: once; cdr3_nt: TGTGCCTGGAGCCACCGGGACAGCCTTTTGAACACTGAAGCTTTCTTT; cdr3_aa: CAWSHRDSLLNTEAFF
v_call: TRBV5-4; j_call: TRBJ2-3; d_call: NA; clone_size: NA; cdr3_nt: TGTGCCAGCTGGGGGCGAGCCACAGATACGCAGTATTTT; cdr3_aa: CASWGRATDTQYF
v_call: TRBV18; j_call: TRBJ2-1; d_call: TRBD2; clone_size: NA; cdr3_nt: TGTGCCAGCTCACTTGTAGCGGGTAGCTACAATGAGCAGTTCTTC; cdr3_aa: CASSLVAGSYNEQFF
v_call: TRBV5-4; j_call: TRBJ2-1; d_call: NA; clone_size: NA; cdr3_nt: TGTGCCAGCAGCTTGGGGACACCTTTCTCCTACAATGAGCAGTTCTTC; cdr3_aa: CASSLGTPFSYNEQFF
v_call: TRBV11-2; j_call: TRBJ2-1; d_call: TRBD2; clone_size: NA; cdr3_nt: TGTGCCAGCAGCGGACTAGTCTACCCCTCGAACAATGAGCAGTTCTTC; cdr3_aa: CASSGLVYPSNNEQFF
v_call: TRBV9; j_call: TRBJ1-4; d_call: NA; clone_size: few; cdr3_nt: TGTGCCAGCAGCGTAGGGGTAGGGGAAGGAGATGAAAAACTGTTTTTT; cdr3_aa: CASSVGVGEGDEKLFF
v_call: TRBV19; j_call: TRBJ2-1; d_call: TRBD2; clone_size: NA; cdr3_nt: TGTGCCAGTAGTGCCGGGACTAGCGGGATGAATGAGCAGTTCTTC; cdr3_aa: CASSAGTSGMNEQFF
v_call: TRBV25-1; j_call: TRBJ2-7; d_call: TRBD2; clone_size: NA; cdr3_nt: TGTGCCAGCAGTGAATTGGCTAGCGGGAGAGGCGAGCAGTACTTC; cdr3_aa: CASSELASGRGEQYF
v_call: TRBV2; j_call: TRBJ2-1; d_call: TRBD2; clone_size: NA; cdr3_nt: TGTGCAGACACTAGCGGGGGCAATGAGCAGTTCTTC; cdr3_aa: CADTSGGNEQFF
v_call: TRBV4-1; j_call: TRBJ2-2; d_call: TRBD2; clone_size: NA; cdr3_nt: TGCGCCAGCAGCCAAGGGGGAGCGGGACCAGGGCCCGGGGAGCTGTTTTTT; cdr3_aa: CASSQGGAGPGPGELFF
v_call: TRBV28; j_call: TRBJ1-3; d_call: TRBD1; clone_size: NA; cdr3_nt: TGTGCCAGCAAATTCCCAGCCGGGACAGATCACTCTGGAAACACCATATATTTT; cdr3_aa: CASKFPAGTDHSGNTIYF
v_call: TRBV19; j_call: TRBJ2-3; d_call: TRBD2; clone_size: NA; cdr3_nt: TGTGCCAGTAGTCTCCAGAGCGGGGTTTGGCAGTATTTT; cdr3_aa: CASSLQSGVWQYF
v_call: TRBV28; j_call: TRBJ1-2; d_call: TRBD1; clone_size: NA; cdr3_nt: TGTGCCAGCAGTTTGGGACAGGGAAACTATGGCTACACCTTC; cdr3_aa: CASSLGQGNYGYTF
v_call: TRBV19; j_call: TRBJ2-1; d_call: NA; clone_size: NA; cdr3_nt: TGTGCCAGTATCGCGGGTGGGTCCTACAATGAGCAGTTCTTC; cdr3_aa: CASIAGGSYNEQFF
v_call: TRBV5-1; j_call: TRBJ2-3; d_call: TRBD2; clone_size: once; cdr3_nt: TGCGCCAGCAGCGCCGCCGGGACTAGCGGGAGACCAGCAGATACGCAGTATTTT; cdr3_aa: CASSAAGTSGRPADTQYF
v_call: TRBV6-5; j_call: TRBJ2-7; d_call: TRBD2; clone_size: NA; cdr3_nt: TGTGCCAGTGCCGGAGCGGGAGCGGTCGAGCAGTACTTC; cdr3_aa: CASAGAGAVEQYF
v_call: TRBV2; j_call: TRBJ2-2; d_call: NA; clone_size: NA; cdr3_nt: TGTGCCAGCACAGGGGACACCGGGGAGCTGTTTTTT; cdr3_aa: CASTGDTGELFF
v_call: TRBV4-1; j_call: TRBJ1-5; d_call: TRBD1; clone_size: few; cdr3_nt: TGCGCCAGCAGCCAAGAAGCAGGGGGCAAGGTTCGGCCCCAGCATTTT; cdr3_aa: CASSQEAGGKVRPQHF
v_call: TRBV10-1; j_call: TRBJ2-1; d_call: TRBD2; clone_size: NA; cdr3_nt: TGCGCCAGCAACGAGGAGAGGCGGGAGGAAGGTGAGCAGTTCTTC; cdr3_aa: CASNEERREEGEQFF
v_call: TRBV2; j_call: TRBJ1-6; d_call: TRBD1; clone_size: NA; cdr3_nt: TGTGCCAGCAGTAGGAGAGACAGGGACTATTCACCCCTCCACTTT; cdr3_aa: CASSRRDRDYSPLHF
v_call: TRBV14; j_call: TRBJ2-7; d_call: NA; clone_size: NA; cdr3_nt: TGTGCCAGCAGCCATCGGATTGCGATACAGGAGATCTACGAGCAGTACTTC; cdr3_aa: CASSHRIAIQEIYEQYF
v_call: TRBV5-5; j_call: TRBJ1-1; d_call: NA; clone_size: few; cdr3_nt: TGTGCCAGCAGCTTGGCGGGGATTTACACTGAAGCTTTCTTT; cdr3_aa: CASSLAGIYTEAFF
v_call: TRBV6-1; j_call: TRBJ1-5; d_call: NA; clone_size: few; cdr3_nt: TGTGCCAGCACCCGACTCACCCAGGGGCAGCCCCAGCATTTT; cdr3_aa: CASTRLTQGQPQHF
v_call: TRBV7-9; j_call: TRBJ2-5; d_call: NA; clone_size: once; cdr3_nt: TGTGCCAGCAGCTCCCGAGAACTAGTCCAAGAGACCCAGTACTTC; cdr3_aa: CASSSRELVQETQYF
v_call: TRBV5-3; j_call: TRBJ2-5; d_call: TRBD2; clone_size: NA; cdr3_nt: TGTGCCAGAAGCCCGGGACTAGCGGGACTTAAAGAGACCCAGTACTTC; cdr3_aa: CARSPGLAGLKETQYF
v_call: TRBV5-1; j_call: TRBJ2-1; d_call: TRBD2; clone_size: NA; cdr3_nt: TGCGCCAGCAGCCCACTAGCGGGAGGGCGTAATGAGCAGTTCTTC; cdr3_aa: CASSPLAGGRNEQFF
v_call: TRBV4-1; j_call: TRBJ1-4; d_call: NA; clone_size: NA; cdr3_nt: TGCGCCAGCAGCCCAAAGGCGGGGGTTGAAAAACTGTTTTTT; cdr3_aa: CASSPKAGVEKLFF
v_call: TRBV7-2; j_call: TRBJ1-1; d_call: NA; clone_size: NA; cdr3_nt: TGTGCCAGCAGCGCCAGGGGCAACACTGAAGCTTTCTTT; cdr3_aa: CASSARGNTEAFF
v_call: TRBV5-5; j_call: TRBJ1-3; d_call: NA; clone_size: NA; cdr3_nt: TGTGCCAGCAGCTTGTTGCAGGGGAACACCATATATTTT; cdr3_aa: CASSLLQGNTIYF
v_call: TRBV13; j_call: TRBJ2-7; d_call: TRBD2; clone_size: few; cdr3_nt: TGTGCCAGCACCCGAGGGACTAGCGGGAGGCACTACGAGCAGTACTTC; cdr3_aa: CASTRGTSGRHYEQYF
v_call: TRBV4-1; j_call: TRBJ2-6; d_call: NA; clone_size: NA; cdr3_nt: TGCGCCAGCAGCCAAGAAGTAGCGGCCCCCTCTGGGGCCAACGTCCTGACTTTC; cdr3_aa: CASSQEVAAPSGANVLTF
v_call: TRBV7-3; j_call: TRBJ2-1; d_call: TRBD2; clone_size: NA; cdr3_nt: TGTGCCAGCAGCTCTCTAGCGGGAGTGCCCTACAATGAGCAGTTCTTC; cdr3_aa: CASSSLAGVPYNEQFF
v_call: TRBV18; j_call: TRBJ1-2; d_call: NA; clone_size: few; cdr3_nt: TGTGCCAGCTCACCTCCCGCCCTTGAGCATGGCTACACCTTC; cdr3_aa: CASSPPALEHGYTF
v_call: TRBV7-9; j_call: TRBJ2-1; d_call: NA; clone_size: NA; cdr3_nt: TGTGCCAGCAGCTTAGGGTTCGGGTTCCGAGATGAGCAGTTCTTC; cdr3_aa: CASSLGFGFRDEQFF
v_call: TRBV7-9; j_call: TRBJ1-1; d_call: NA; clone_size: NA; cdr3_nt: TGTGCCAGCAGCCCCTCTACAGGGACTGAAGCTTTCTTT; cdr3_aa: CASSPSTGTEAFF
v_call: TRBV27; j_call: TRBJ2-1; d_call: TRBD2; clone_size: once; cdr3_nt: TGTGCCAGCAGTTTCGGTGGGAGGGACAATGAGCAGTTCTTC; cdr3_aa: CASSFGGRDNEQFF
v_call: TRBV19; j_call: TRBJ2-3; d_call: TRBD2; clone_size: NA; cdr3_nt: TGTGCCAGCCGAAGCGGGACTAGCGGGACCTACACAGATATGCAGTATTTT; cdr3_aa: CASRSGTSGTYTDMQYF
v_call: TRBV19; j_call: TRBJ2-6; d_call: NA; clone_size: NA; cdr3_nt: TGTGCCAGTAGTATAGCCCAGTCTGGGGCCAACGTCCTGACTTTC; cdr3_aa: CASSIAQSGANVLTF
v_call: TRBV5-1; j_call: TRBJ2-5; d_call: NA; clone_size: many; cdr3_nt: TGCGCCAGCAGCTTGGGGGAAGGGGTGGCTGAGACCCAGTACTTC; cdr3_aa: CASSLGEGVAETQYF
v_call: TRBV7-2; j_call: TRBJ2-7; d_call: NA; clone_size: NA; cdr3_nt: TGTGCCAGCAAGATATTAGCGGCTTCCTACGAGCAGTACTTC; cdr3_aa: CASKILAASYEQYF
v_call: TRBV5-4; j_call: TRBJ2-7; d_call: NA; clone_size: NA; cdr3_nt: TGTGCCAGCAGCCTATGGGGGGCCTACGAGCAGTACTTC; cdr3_aa: CASSLWGAYEQYF
v_call: TRBV11-2; j_call: TRBJ2-5; d_call: TRBD1; clone_size: NA; cdr3_nt: TGTGCCAGCAGCTCCTCGACAGGGTCGGCGACCCAGTACTTC; cdr3_aa: CASSSSTGSATQYF
v_call: TRBV28; j_call: TRBJ2-7; d_call: TRBD2; clone_size: NA; cdr3_nt: TGTGCCAGCAGCACCCCAGCTAGCGGGGGCCGCCACGAGCAGTACTTC; cdr3_aa: CASSTPASGGRHEQYF
v_call: TRBV28; j_call: TRBJ1-1; d_call: TRBD1; clone_size: NA; cdr3_nt: TGTGCCAGCAGCGAGGACAGGCAGAGGCGGGATACTGAAGCTTTCTTT; cdr3_aa: CASSEDRQRRDTEAFF
v_call: TRBV5-1; j_call: TRBJ2-7; d_call: NA; clone_size: few; cdr3_nt: TGCGCCAGCAGATTACTCGGCCAGGTAGATCCGAGGAGGGGCGAGCAGTACTTC; cdr3_aa: CASRLLGQVDPRRGEQYF